A selection of T cell receptor beta chains follows, all from one sample in a study of cytomegalovirus exposure and HLA in healthy donors. TCRdb's copy holds only in-frame clones and misses some; the assay was immunoSEQ multiplex PCR. Of roughly 200,000 clones in the sample, about 80% were seen once. Material: PBMCs. The receptors were gathered from a man aged 25 to 40 in good health and CMV-seronegative. Both conserved end residues are part of each CDR3. A D gene is named only where the DNA matches it firmly. Only part of the rows carry a size: once, few, many, or a class if the clone is expanded.

j_gene,abundance,d_gene,v_gene,CDR3aa,CDR3nt
TRBJ2-3,NA,TRBD1,TRBV27,CASSFRRRTGGADTQYF,TGTGCCAGCAGTTTCCGCAGAAGGACAGGGGGAGCAGATACGCAGTATTTT
TRBJ2-7,few,NA,TRBV18,CASSPRDSSYEQYF,TGTGCCAGCTCACCCCGGGACTCGTCCTACGAGCAGTACTTC
TRBJ1-2,NA,TRBD1,TRBV27,CASRDTGDTYGYTF,TGTGCCAGCAGGGACACAGGGGATACCTATGGCTACACCTTC
TRBJ1-1,NA,NA,TRBV19,CASSHPKRYAEAFF,TGTGCCAGTAGTCACCCGAAGAGGTACGCTGAAGCTTTCTTT
TRBJ1-2,NA,NA,TRBV28,CASMPRVYGYTF,TGTGCCAGCATGCCCAGGGTCTATGGCTACACCTTC
TRBJ1-6,NA,NA,TRBV5-6,CASSLGRDRNSPLHF,TGTGCCAGCAGCTTGGGTCGGGATAGAAATTCACCCCTCCACTTT
TRBJ1-6,NA,TRBD1,TRBV5-1,CASSLSQGGNNSPLHF,TGCGCCAGCAGCTTATCACAGGGGGGGAATAATTCACCCCTCCACTTT
TRBJ1-6,NA,NA,TRBV6-5,CASSLGGIPNSPLHF,TGTGCCAGCAGTTTAGGAGGGATACCTAATTCACCCCTCCACTTT
TRBJ2-5,NA,NA,TRBV5-1,CASSSTSRQETQYF,TGCGCCAGCAGCAGTACTAGCCGACAAGAGACCCAGTACTTC
TRBJ2-1,NA,NA,TRBV28,CASSVRLYSTNEQFF,TGTGCCAGCAGTGTTAGGTTGTATAGCACAAATGAGCAGTTCTTC
TRBJ1-2,few,NA,TRBV2,CASRAWGYTF,TGTGCCAGCAGGGCTTGGGGCTACACCTTC
TRBJ1-1,NA,NA,TRBV28,CASSFLPQNTEAFF,TGTGCCAGCAGTTTCCTACCGCAGAACACTGAAGCTTTCTTT
TRBJ2-7,NA,TRBD1,TRBV27,CASSTGQAQYF,TGTGCCAGCAGTACCGGACAGGCACAGTACTTC
TRBJ1-4,NA,TRBD1,TRBV6-5,CASRIAGTGGEKLFF,TGTGCCAGCAGGATAGCCGGGACAGGGGGCGAAAAACTGTTTTTT
TRBJ1-3,few,NA,TRBV28,CASSPLTDSGNTIYF,TGTGCCAGCAGCCCCCTAACCGACTCTGGAAACACCATATATTTT
TRBJ2-2,NA,NA,TRBV1,CTSSHLNGFREYTGELFF,TGCACCAGCAGCCACCTCAATGGATTTCGGGAGTACACCGGGGAGCTGTTTTTT
TRBJ1-6,NA,NA,TRBV11-2,CASSLARNSPLHF,TGTGCCAGCAGCTTAGCTCGGAATTCACCCCTCCACTTT
TRBJ2-7,NA,TRBD2,TRBV6-1,CASIPGGGTYEQYF,TGTGCCAGCATCCCGGGAGGGGGAACCTACGAGCAGTACTTC
TRBJ2-1,NA,TRBD1,TRBV25-1,CASSSTPGTGSYNEQFF,TGTGCCAGCAGCTCCACACCTGGGACAGGGTCCTACAATGAGCAGTTCTTC
TRBJ2-1,NA,NA,TRBV7-9,CASSFPTGSNEQFF,TGTGCCAGCAGCTTCCCAACAGGGTCGAATGAGCAGTTCTTC
TRBJ2-2,NA,TRBD1,TRBV6-5,CASSRGTGDTGELFF,TGTGCCAGCAGCAGGGGGACAGGGGACACCGGGGAGCTGTTTTTT
TRBJ2-7,NA,NA,TRBV30,CAWSEGLAAYSYKQYF,TGTGCCTGGAGTGAGGGGTTGGCAGCCTACTCCTACAAGCAGTACTTC
TRBJ2-5,NA,NA,TRBV7-3,CASSRGGQETQYF,TGTGCCAGCAGCAGAGGAGGCCAAGAGACCCAGTACTTC
TRBJ1-1,NA,TRBD1,TRBV5-1,CASSWGGTGVRTEAFF,TGCGCCAGCAGCTGGGGCGGGACAGGGGTACGGACTGAAGCTTTCTTT
TRBJ2-3,NA,TRBD2,TRBV5-1,CASSPGLAGEKDTQYF,TGCGCCAGCAGCCCGGGACTAGCGGGAGAGAAAGATACGCAGTATTTT
TRBJ2-3,NA,TRBD2,TRBV28,CASSPTLSGSWTDTQYF,TGTGCCAGCAGTCCCACCCTTAGCGGGAGTTGGACAGATACGCAGTATTTT